This T cell receptor (beta chain) came from a study of identical twins. Per germline, CDR1 DFQATT and CDR2 SNEGSKA (reference sequence). This CDR3 is 13 amino acids long. V was clipped by 3 bases and J by 4 bases, with 13 bases between them. A universal primer site arose from template switching, and cDNA bore unique molecular identifiers. TCRdb reprocessed the 5' RACE reads via MiXCR and lists one record per CDR3 protein. The sample has roughly 480,000 distinct CDR3 sequences, roughly 26% seen once. Findings and caveats of the study: The same donors were not followed; conclusions instead depended on cross-sectional statistical analysis. Cord blood beta clonotypes present at high abundance carried fewer insertions; no such pattern appeared in memory repertoires.

This clonotype was seen a handful of times. Its antigen is unidentified. These data are also associated with another study on T cells expressing NK-cell markers.

What was sequenced was CD4+ T cells sorted from blood. The sequence was collected from a woman in her late teens or twenties in good health. This sequence joins TRBV20-1 and TRBJ2-7; possible D gene TRBD2, 6 bases. The CDR3 sequence is CSASDGGWYEQYF. Here the CDR3 DNA reads TGCAGTGCTAGTGACGGGGGATGGTACGAGCAGTACTTC.